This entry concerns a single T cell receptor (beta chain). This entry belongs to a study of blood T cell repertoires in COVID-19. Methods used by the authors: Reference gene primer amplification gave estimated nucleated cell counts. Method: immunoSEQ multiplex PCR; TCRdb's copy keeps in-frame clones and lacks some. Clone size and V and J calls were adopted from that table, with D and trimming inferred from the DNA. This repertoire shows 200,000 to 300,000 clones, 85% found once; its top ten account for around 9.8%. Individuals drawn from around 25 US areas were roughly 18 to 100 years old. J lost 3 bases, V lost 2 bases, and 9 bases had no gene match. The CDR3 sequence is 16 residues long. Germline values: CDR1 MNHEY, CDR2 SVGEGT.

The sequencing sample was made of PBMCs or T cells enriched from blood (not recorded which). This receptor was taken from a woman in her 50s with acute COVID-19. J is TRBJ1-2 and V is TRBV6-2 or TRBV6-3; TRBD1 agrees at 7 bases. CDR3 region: CASSYPGQKVDYGYTF. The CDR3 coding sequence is TGTGCCAGCAGTTACCCGGGACAGAAGGTCGACTATGGCTACACCTTC.